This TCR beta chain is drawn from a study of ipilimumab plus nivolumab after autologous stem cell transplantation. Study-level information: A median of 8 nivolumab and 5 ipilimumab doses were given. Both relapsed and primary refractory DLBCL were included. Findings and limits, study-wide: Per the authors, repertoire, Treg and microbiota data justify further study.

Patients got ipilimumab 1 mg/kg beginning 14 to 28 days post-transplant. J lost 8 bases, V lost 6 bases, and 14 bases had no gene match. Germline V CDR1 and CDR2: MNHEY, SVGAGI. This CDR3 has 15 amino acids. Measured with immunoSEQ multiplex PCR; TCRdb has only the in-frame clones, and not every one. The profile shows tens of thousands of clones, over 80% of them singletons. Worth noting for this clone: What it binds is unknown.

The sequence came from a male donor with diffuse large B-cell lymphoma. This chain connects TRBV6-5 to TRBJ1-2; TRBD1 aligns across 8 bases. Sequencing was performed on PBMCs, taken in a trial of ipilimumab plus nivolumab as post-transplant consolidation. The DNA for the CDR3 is TGTGCCAGCAGGGAATCAGGGGGCGGTTATTTAGGCTACACCTTC. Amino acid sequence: CASRESGGGYLGYTF.